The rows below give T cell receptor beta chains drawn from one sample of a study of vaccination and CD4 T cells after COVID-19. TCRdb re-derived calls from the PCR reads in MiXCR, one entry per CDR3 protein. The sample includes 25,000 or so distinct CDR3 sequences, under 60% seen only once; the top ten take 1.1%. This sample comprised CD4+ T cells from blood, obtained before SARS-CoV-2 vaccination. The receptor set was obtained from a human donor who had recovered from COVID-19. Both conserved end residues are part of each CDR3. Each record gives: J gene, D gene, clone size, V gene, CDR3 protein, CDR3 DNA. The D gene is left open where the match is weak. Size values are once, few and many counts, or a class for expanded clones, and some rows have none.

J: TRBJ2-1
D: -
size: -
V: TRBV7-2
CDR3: CASSIEKVREQFF
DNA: TGTGCCAGCAGCATAGAAAAGGTCCGTGAGCAGTTCTTC

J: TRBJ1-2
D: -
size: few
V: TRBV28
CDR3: CASRNRPGAEPENYGYTF
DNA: TGTGCCAGCAGAAATCGACCGGGAGCAGAGCCGGAAAACTATGGCTACACCTTC

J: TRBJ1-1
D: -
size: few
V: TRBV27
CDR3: CASEKVGGPRTEAFF
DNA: TGTGCCAGCGAAAAGGTGGGGGGGCCCCGCACTGAAGCTTTCTTT

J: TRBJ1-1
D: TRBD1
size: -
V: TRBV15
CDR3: CATSREGYRGPSEAFF
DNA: TGTGCCACCAGCAGAGAAGGCTACAGGGGGCCATCGGAAGCTTTCTTT

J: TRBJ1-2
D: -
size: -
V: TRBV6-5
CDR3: CASSYAGNGYTF
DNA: TGTGCCAGCAGTTACGCAGGAAATGGCTACACCTTC

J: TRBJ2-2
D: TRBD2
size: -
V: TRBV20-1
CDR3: CSARGLAGSTGELFF
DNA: TGCAGTGCTAGAGGTCTAGCGGGATCCACCGGGGAGCTGTTTTTT

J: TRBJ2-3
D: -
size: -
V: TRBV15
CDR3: CATSRDWGAGEVDTQYF
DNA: TGTGCCACCAGCAGAGATTGGGGGGCGGGAGAGGTAGATACGCAGTATTTT

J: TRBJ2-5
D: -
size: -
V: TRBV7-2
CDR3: CASSFRSAAETQYF
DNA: TGTGCCAGCAGCTTCCGGTCAGCCGCGGAGACCCAGTACTTC

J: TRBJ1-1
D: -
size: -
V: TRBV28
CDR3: CASSLEIIAEAFF
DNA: TGTGCCAGCAGTCTCGAAATCATAGCCGAAGCTTTCTTT

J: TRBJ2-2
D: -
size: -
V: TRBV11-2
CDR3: CASSLVGRLPGELFF
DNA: TGTGCCAGCAGCTTAGTCGGGCGCCTGCCCGGGGAGCTGTTTTTT

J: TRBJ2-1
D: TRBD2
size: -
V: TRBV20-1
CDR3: CSAPGLAGSYNEQFF
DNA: TGCAGTGCCCCCGGACTAGCGGGCTCCTACAATGAGCAGTTCTTC

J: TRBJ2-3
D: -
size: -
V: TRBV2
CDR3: CASREGLSTDTQYF
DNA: TGTGCCAGCAGAGAGGGTTTAAGCACAGATACGCAGTATTTT

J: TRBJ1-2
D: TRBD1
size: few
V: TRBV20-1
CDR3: CSARIRTGAAWGYTF
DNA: TGCAGTGCTAGGATAAGGACAGGGGCGGCGTGGGGCTACACCTTC

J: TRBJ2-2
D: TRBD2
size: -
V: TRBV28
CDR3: CAIYTTSGRSGELFF
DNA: TGTGCCATCTACACGACTAGCGGGAGATCCGGGGAGCTGTTTTTT

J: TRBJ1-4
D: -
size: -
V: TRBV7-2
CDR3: CASSLVADSNEKLFF
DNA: TGTGCCAGCAGCTTAGTGGCGGACTCTAATGAAAAACTGTTTTTT

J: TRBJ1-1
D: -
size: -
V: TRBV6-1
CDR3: CASNLGGSVEAFF
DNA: TGTGCCAGCAATTTGGGGGGCTCGGTTGAAGCTTTCTTT

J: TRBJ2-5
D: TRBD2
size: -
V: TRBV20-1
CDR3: CSARDPTSGKTQYF
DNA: TGCAGTGCTAGAGATCCAACTAGCGGGAAGACCCAGTACTTC

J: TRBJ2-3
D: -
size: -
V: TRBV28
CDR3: CASSIRDGRTDTQYF
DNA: TGTGCCAGCAGCATCCGGGACGGCCGCACAGATACGCAGTATTTT

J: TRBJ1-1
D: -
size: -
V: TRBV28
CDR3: CASSPGSRMNTEAFF
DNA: TGTGCCAGCAGTCCGGGGTCACGGATGAACACTGAAGCTTTCTTT

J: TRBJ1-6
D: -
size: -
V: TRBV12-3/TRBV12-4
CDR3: CASSRTDYNSPLHF
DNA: TGTGCCAGCAGTCGGACGGATTATAATTCACCCCTCCACTTT